The 8 T cell receptor beta chains in this list originate from one sample, sequenced in a study of CD8 T cells in Susac syndrome. RNA in amounts of roughly 0.5 to 1 ug was reverse transcribed with random hexamers. Each CDR3 protein is one row after TCRdb ran MiXCR on the immunoSEQ multiplex PCR reads. The sample consists of around 170,000 distinct CDR3 sequences, 90% to 97% of them appearing once. The sequenced sample consisted of CD4+ T cells from PBMCs. The receptors here all came from a human donor with Susac syndrome.

V gene TRBV29-1 combines with J gene TRBJ1-1; tentative D call: TRBD1 (6 bases). The CDR3 covers 13 residues. V was clipped by 6 bases and J by 0 bases, with 11 bases between them. The germline V gene has CDR1 SQVTM and CDR2 ANQGSEA. CDR3 residues: CSVWTVLNTEAFF. For the CDR3, the DNA is TGCAGCGTATGGACAGTTTTGAACACTGAAGCTTTCTTT.

This chain joins TRBV5-1 and TRBJ2-5, with 11 nucleotides matching TRBD1. The CDR3 has 15 amino acids. CDR1 is SGHRS and CDR2 is YFSETQ in the germline V gene. V was pared by 4 bases and J by 5 bases, with 7 bases of the junction left unmatched. The CDR3 DNA reads as TGCGCCAGCAGCCCAAGGACAGGGGGCTTTGAGACCCAGTACTTC. This encodes CASSPRTGGFETQYF.

J is TRBJ1-2 and V is TRBV2; TRBD1 might be the D (6 bases). Germline CDR1 SNHLY, CDR2 FYNNEI. V lost 5 bases and J 4 bases, leaving 14 bases between the germline ends. The CDR3 spans 14 residues. The CDR3 spells CASSPPTGLYGYTF. For the CDR3, the DNA is TGTGCCAGCAGTCCCCCGACAGGACTCTATGGCTACACCTTC.

This clonotype came up once. The CDR3 loop reads CASRVTLRPQHF. CDR3 DNA: TGTGCCAGCAGGGTCACCCTCAGGCCCCAGCATTTT. This chain connects TRBV5-8 to TRBJ1-5; unclear D gene. From germline, CDR1 is SGHTS and CDR2 YDEGEE. The V and J ends lost 5 bases and 9 bases respectively, with 12 bases between them. The CDR3 has 12 residues. The variable domain in full, with the rest retrieved from reference TRBV5-8 and TRBJ1-5, is EAGVTQSPTHLIKTRGQQATLRCSPISGHTSVYWYQQALGLGLQFLLWYDEGEERNRGNFPPRFSGRQFPNYSSELNVNALELEDSALYLCASRVTLRPQHFGDGTRLSIL.

To note about this clonotype: The germline gene is not matched at one end of the junction; a read error may be the cause. The rearrangement links TRBV29-1 to TRBJ2-3; TRBD2 agrees at 10 bases. In germline, CDR1 is SQVTM, CDR2 ANQGSEA. The CDR3 loop spans 14 amino acids. The CDR3 loop is CSAELAGTTDTQYF. As DNA, the CDR3 is TGCAGCGCTGAACTAGCGGGGACCACAGATACGCAGTATTTT.

This chain uses TRBV3-1 with TRBJ1-2, with D perhaps TRBD1 (6 bases). There are 13 residues in the CDR3. Trimming cost V 2 bases and J 7 bases, with 11 bases left between them. CDR1 is LGHDT and CDR2 is YNNKEL in the germline V gene (reference sequence). CDR3 protein: CASSQLGGPGYTF. For the CDR3, the DNA is TGTGCCAGCAGCCAACTAGGGGGACCTGGCTACACCTTC.

The chain uses TRBV2 and TRBJ2-1, with TRBD2 identical over 11 bases. The CDR3 covers 14 residues. Germline V CDR1 and CDR2: SNHLY, FYNNEI. V was clipped by 8 bases and J by 4 bases; unmatched bases: 4. CDR3 protein: CASDLAGGYNEQFF. The CDR3 DNA reads as TGTGCCAGCGACCTAGCGGGGGGTTACAATGAGCAGTTCTTC.

The V call is TRBV10-3, the J call TRBJ1-5; the match to TRBD1 covers 9 bases. V dropped 6 bases and J dropped 6; count of bases not matched to a gene: 9. CDR3 size: 15 residues. CDR1 and CDR2 from the germline V gene are ENHRY and SYGVKD. This CDR3 reads CAISQNRGQGQPQHF. CDR3 sequence (DNA): TGTGCCATCAGCCAAAACAGGGGGCAGGGTCAGCCCCAGCATTTT.